This TCR beta chain was captured in a study of tumor and adjacent non-tumor tissue in lung cancer. For the study at large: On average, productive TCRbeta reads reached 4 million to 5 million per sample.

The study's findings and limits: Significantly higher TCR diversity was found in tumor than normal lung.

RNA was extracted from bulk tissue without any cell sorting. This clonotype ranks as medium-sized. Its antigen remains unidentified. V was trimmed by 0 bases and J by 6 bases, leaving 6 bases between them. The CDR3 loop spans 13 amino acids. The germline gives CDR1 SGHNT, CDR2 YYREEE (reference sequence). The library came from three nested PCR rounds adapted from ARM-PCR protocols. TCRdb re-called the multiplex PCR reads with MiXCR, one entry per CDR3 protein. The sample includes 90,000 to 130,000 distinct CDR3 sequences, 84% of them seen just once. The V call is TRBV5-4, the J call TRBJ1-4; D is uncertain. Sequencing was carried out using lung tumor tissue. The source of this sequence is a man aged 65 to 79 with non-small cell lung cancer. The CDR3 loop reads CASSLEMDEKLFF. CDR3 DNA sequence: TGTGCCAGCAGCTTGGAGATGGATGAAAAACTGTTTTTT.